Listed below are T cell receptor beta chains from one sample, sequenced in a study of cytomegalovirus exposure and HLA in healthy donors. Here immunoSEQ multiplex PCR was the method, and the copy in TCRdb shows in-frame clones only, minus some. The sample shows some 130,000 clones, roughly 84% of them seen only once. The sequencing input was PBMCs. All receptors come from a man over 45 in good health and CMV-seronegative. CDR3s include the opening cysteine and the closing phenylalanine or tryptophan. D genes are given only for firm matches. Size values are once, few and many counts, or a class for expanded clones, and some rows have none.

V gene	J gene	clone size	D gene	CDR3 protein	CDR3 DNA
TRBV6-5	TRBJ1-3	NA	NA	CASSYSPGSAGNTIYF	TGTGCCAGCAGTTACTCCCCAGGGTCGGCTGGAAACACCATATATTTT
TRBV5-1	TRBJ2-7	few	NA	CASSLGPPYEQYF	TGCGCCAGCAGCTTGGGTCCCCCCTACGAGCAGTACTTC
TRBV27	TRBJ1-5	NA	TRBD1	CASKTGLQPQHF	TGTGCCAGCAAGACAGGGCTTCAGCCCCAGCATTTT
TRBV7-2	TRBJ1-4	NA	NA	CASSFSYHPNEKLFF	TGTGCCAGCAGCTTTAGTTACCATCCTAATGAAAAACTGTTTTTT
TRBV7-9	TRBJ1-2	NA	TRBD1	CASSQQGSLDYGYTF	TGTGCCAGCAGCCAACAGGGGAGCTTGGACTATGGCTACACCTTC
TRBV28	TRBJ2-1	few	NA	CAIKPAGSRVQYNEQFF	TGTGCCATCAAACCGGCTGGGAGTAGAGTTCAGTACAATGAGCAGTTCTTC
TRBV9	TRBJ2-5	NA	NA	CASSVGGLGQETQYF	TGTGCCAGCAGCGTAGGCGGGCTGGGTCAAGAGACCCAGTACTTC
TRBV15	TRBJ2-4	NA	NA	CATSGGLWENIQYF	TGTGCCACCAGCGGGGGCCTCTGGGAAAACATTCAGTACTTC
TRBV7-8	TRBJ1-2	NA	NA	CASSLQDRPGGYTF	TGTGCCAGCAGCTTGCAAGATCGGCCGGGGGGCTACACCTTC
TRBV9	TRBJ2-7	NA	TRBD1	CASSVEGQGAYEQYF	TGTGCCAGCAGCGTAGAGGGTCAGGGGGCCTACGAGCAGTACTTC
TRBV4-1	TRBJ1-1	NA	NA	CASSQDPLRGGRHTEAFF	TGCGCCAGCAGCCAAGATCCTTTGAGGGGAGGGAGGCACACTGAAGCTTTCTTT
TRBV5-1	TRBJ2-5	NA	NA	CASSFFSDRQETQYF	TGCGCCAGCAGCTTCTTCTCAGACAGGCAAGAGACCCAGTACTTC
TRBV18	TRBJ2-7	once	NA	CASSQAGTEYYYEQYF	TGTGCCAGCTCACAGGCGGGGACAGAATATTACTACGAGCAGTACTTC
TRBV18	TRBJ2-7	NA	NA	CATHAGVGYEQYF	TGTGCCACCCACGCGGGCGTCGGCTACGAGCAGTACTTC
TRBV19	TRBJ2-7	NA	NA	CASSKPDYSYEQYF	TGTGCCAGTAGTAAGCCCGACTACTCCTACGAGCAGTACTTC
TRBV11-1	TRBJ2-7	NA	NA	CASSLAPEVNYEQYF	TGTGCCAGCAGCTTAGCTCCAGAAGTTAATTACGAGCAGTACTTC
TRBV2	TRBJ1-2	NA	TRBD1	CASSVGQGANYGYTF	TGTGCCAGCAGTGTGGGACAGGGTGCGAACTATGGCTACACCTTC
TRBV27	TRBJ2-7	NA	NA	CASSLRGTNSYEQYF	TGTGCCAGCAGTTTAAGGGGGACAAACTCCTACGAGCAGTACTTC
TRBV19	TRBJ2-1	few	NA	CASSFEYNEQFF	TGTGCCAGTAGTTTTGAGTACAATGAGCAGTTCTTC
TRBV19	TRBJ1-2	NA	NA	CASRTYRDGYTF	TGTGCCAGTCGAACCTACAGGGACGGCTACACCTTC
TRBV5-6	TRBJ1-5	NA	NA	CASSLSQGGNQPQHF	TGCGCCAGCAGCTTATCACAGGGCGGCAATCAGCCCCAGCATTTT
TRBV27	TRBJ2-1	few	NA	CASTRGTHHEQFF	TGTGCCAGCACCCGCGGGACCCACCATGAGCAGTTCTTC